These 16 T cell receptor beta chains share one sample of origin, sequenced in a study of T cell responses to AZD1222 COVID-19 vaccine. Assay: immunoSEQ multiplex PCR; the TCRdb copy retains only in-frame clones and omits some. In the table there are about 180,000 clones, 70% to 90% of which are singletons. The sample consisted of peripheral blood, taken on day 0 of AZD1222 vaccination. The receptors stem from an adult in good health.

This clone was seen only once. This rearrangement joins TRBV11-3 to TRBJ1-3; D is unclear. The ends were cut back, 1 base at V and 1 base at J, with 11 bases in the middle. The CDR3 length is 16 residues. CDR1 and CDR2 from the germline V gene are SGHNT and YENEEA. The CDR3 here is CASSLGSVTSGNTIYF. DNA for the CDR3: TGTGCCAGCAGCTTAGGATCGGTGACATCTGGAAACACCATATATTTT.

The CDR3 spells CASSQDQGYNTGELFF. The CDR3 coding sequence is TGCGCCAGCAGCCAAGATCAGGGGTACAACACCGGGGAGCTGTTTTTT. The V and J genes are TRBV4-3 and TRBJ2-2, with a tentative D call TRBD1 (6 bases). The CDR3 sequence is 16 residues long. CDR1 LGHNA and CDR2 YSLEER come from the germline V gene. Trimming took off 0 bases at V and 2 bases at J, with 10 bases between the two ends.

The chain recombines TRBV28 with TRBJ1-4, with a weak D call TRBD1 (6 bases). CDR3 length: 14 residues. The ends were cut back, 6 bases at V and 5 bases at J, with 13 bases in the middle. Germline V gene lookup returns CDR1 MDHEN and CDR2 SYDVKM. The CDR3 loop is CASSEQGPNEKLFF. In DNA, the CDR3 is TGTGCCAGCAGCGAACAGGGCCCCAATGAAAAACTGTTTTTT.

V is TRBV11-1 and J is TRBJ1-2, with TRBD1 matching 9 bases. This CDR3 contains 13 residues. After removal of 5 bases from V and 10 bases from J, the junction contained 8 bases not matched to a gene. In germline, CDR1 is SGHAT, CDR2 FQDESV (reference sequence). CDR3 sequence: CASSEDRGWDYTF. CDR3 in DNA: TGTGCCAGCAGCGAAGACAGGGGGTGGGACTACACCTTC.

The rearrangement joins TRBV28 to TRBJ1-2, with D maybe TRBD1 (5 bases). Germline CDR1 and CDR2: MDHEN and SYDVKM. There are 12 residues in the CDR3. Trimming stripped 8 bases from V and 6 bases from J, with 13 bases between. CDR3 DNA sequence: TGTGCCAGCGCGGCCAGGGCCGATGGCTACACCTTC. Protein sequence: CASAARADGYTF.

The genes are TRBV9 and TRBJ2-1, with 10 bases aligning to TRBD2. CDR1 and CDR2 from the germline V gene are SGDLS and YYNGEE. Unmatched junction bases numbered 8, after V lost 0 bases and J lost 8 bases. The CDR3 contains 16 residues. The CDR3, as DNA: TGTGCCAGCAGCGTAGCGGCTAGCGGGGGTTTAGATGAGCAGTTCTTC. Translation: CASSVAASGGLDEQFF.

V gene TRBV4-1 combines with J gene TRBJ2-5; D uncertain. Germline lookup yields CDR1 MGHRA and CDR2 YSYEKL. Trimming shortened V by 1 base and J by 2 bases, and 8 bases separated the two germline ends. The CDR3 covers 14 residues. The CDR3 DNA reads as TGCGCCAGCAGCCAAGCCGGAAGACAAGAGACCCAGTACTTC. It encodes CASSQAGRQETQYF.

The chain employs TRBV19 and TRBJ2-2, with TRBD2 matching over 7 bases. Trimming removed 6 bases from V and 0 bases from J; junction bases left unmatched: 4. Germline-derived CDR1 and CDR2 are LNHDA and SQIVND (reference sequence). The CDR3 length is 15 residues. The CDR3 bases are TGTGCCAGTAGAACTAGCGCCGCGAACACCGGGGAGCTGTTTTTT. This gives the protein CASRTSAANTGELFF.

This chain uses TRBV9 with TRBJ2-7; no reliable D call. Deletions cut 0 bases from V and 6 bases from J, with 10 bases between. The germline V gene has CDR1 SGDLS and CDR2 YYNGEE. The CDR3 covers 13 residues. The CDR3 nucleotides read TGTGCCAGCAGCGTAGATATTCGCGCCGAGCAGTACTTC. Residues: CASSVDIRAEQYF. The full variable domain, in which reference TRBV9 and TRBJ2-7 provide the parts outside the CDR3, is DSGVTQTPKHLITATGQRVTLRCSPRSGDLSVYWYQQSLDQGLQFLIQYYNGEERAKGNILERFSAQQFPDLHSELNLSSLELGDSALYFCASSVDIRAEQYFGPGTRLTVT.

The V call is TRBV6-2 or TRBV6-3, the J call TRBJ1-6; D possibly corresponds to TRBD1 (5 bases). Germline-derived CDR1 and CDR2 are MNHEY and SVGEGT. The CDR3 totals 17 residues. Trimming cost V 5 bases and J 5 bases, with 19 bases left between them. CDR3 amino acids: CASSHLKPGRDNSPLHF. The CDR3 nucleotides read TGTGCCAGCAGTCACCTCAAGCCGGGGCGGGATAATTCACCCCTCCACTTT.

The chain employs TRBV5-1 and TRBJ1-3, with 8 bases matching TRBD1. The germline CDR1 and CDR2 sequences are SGHRS and YFSETQ. This CDR3 has 16 residues. Trimming removed 3 bases from V and 0 bases from J; junction bases left unmatched: 5. The DNA for the CDR3 is TGCGCCAGCAGCTACGGACAGGGAGACTCTGGAAACACCATATATTTT. Protein: CASSYGQGDSGNTIYF.

The chain recombines TRBV5-4 with TRBJ2-3, with D unclear. The CDR3 runs 18 residues. The V end was cut by 0 bases, the J end by 0 bases, with 17 bases between. Germline CDR1 reads SGHNT; CDR2 reads YYREEE (reference sequence). The CDR3 sequence: CASSLGLPLSTSTDTQYF. CDR3 nucleotides: TGTGCCAGCAGCTTGGGGCTTCCTCTATCGACTAGCACAGATACGCAGTATTTT.

This clone has just one count. CDR3 protein: CASSVSPHRIDEQFF. CDR3 sequence (DNA): TGTGCCAGCAGCGTATCGCCACACCGGATCGATGAGCAGTTCTTC. The chain recombines TRBV9 with TRBJ2-1, with unresolved D. The CDR3 contains 15 residues. Looked up from germline, CDR1 is SGDLS and CDR2 is YYNGEE. Between the trimmed V and J ends, which lost 1 base and 8 bases, there was a span of 16 bases.

V usage is TRBV12-3 or TRBV12-4 and J usage is TRBJ1-2; D is unclear. This CDR3 comprises 12 residues. V was clipped by 6 bases and J by 6 bases, with 11 bases between them. CDR3 protein: CASRPGPDGYTF. The CDR3 DNA follows: TGTGCCAGCAGACCAGGACCCGATGGCTACACCTTC.

The chain has TRBV5-1 and TRBJ2-7; 7 nucleotides agree with TRBD1. V lost 3 bases to trimming and J lost 6 bases; unmatched junction nucleotides: 9. This CDR3 is built from 14 residues. Germline V gene lookup returns CDR1 SGHRS and CDR2 YFSETQ. The CDR3 DNA follows: TGCGCCAGCAGCTCAGACAGGGTCCCACGCGAGCAGTACTTC. This gives the protein CASSSDRVPREQYF.

The chain recombines TRBV6-1 with TRBJ1-2; the D is unclear. Germline V lookup: CDR1 MNHNS, CDR2 SASEGT. This CDR3 region has 13 residues. The V and J ends lost 3 bases and 1 base respectively, with 6 bases between them. The CDR3 DNA is TGTGCCAGCAGTGAGAACAGTAACTATGGCTACACCTTC. Translating it yields CASSENSNYGYTF.